This TCR beta chain was sequenced in a study of blood T cell repertoires in COVID-19. About the research overall: Collection of acute and convalescent COVID-19 samples took place in the United States, Italy and Spain.

Germline V gives CDR1 LNHDA, CDR2 SQIVND (reference sequence). The trim removed 5 bases at V and 7 bases at J, leaving 8 bases unmatched. This CDR3 spans 14 amino acids. Living in under 30 US areas, the participants were between about 18 and 100 years of age. Clinical histories supplied by participants themselves formed the basis of cohort assignment. This clone was seen a single time. Assay: immunoSEQ multiplex PCR; the TCRdb copy retains only in-frame clones and omits some. The repertoire includes over 50,000 clones, about four fifths of them detected once, and about 3.8% sits in the top ten. The gene calls are TRBV19 and TRBJ2-7; 10 bases line up with TRBD2. The sequenced sample consisted of PBMCs or T cells enriched from blood (not recorded which). This receptor was obtained from a woman in her thirties or forties with acute COVID-19. The CDR3 DNA reads TGTGCCAGTAGTCACCCCGGGACTAGCGTTGAGCAGTACTTC. Protein sequence: CASSHPGTSVEQYF.